This T cell receptor beta chain was found in a study of neoadjuvant nivolumab and ipilimumab in lung cancer. Study-level findings and limits: TCR sequencing covered a small number of samples. Blood richness before therapy tracked richness in tumors resected after neoadjuvant therapy.

The V end lost 2 bases, the J end lost 2 bases, and 16 bases lay between the germline ends. This CDR3 is 16 amino acids long. Germline V gives CDR1 SQVTM, CDR2 ANQGSEA. Here immunoSEQ multiplex PCR was the method, and the copy in TCRdb shows in-frame clones only, minus some. This table has some 43,000 clones, 75% to 90% appearing once. On this clone: Antigen unknown.

The sequencing used blood, collected before neoadjuvant nivolumab, alone or with ipilimumab. The TCR originated in an adult with non-small cell lung cancer. Some clones in this sample may be carry-over from other donors' samples. This chain joins TRBV29-1 and TRBJ2-1; possibly TRBD1 for D (6 bases). The CDR3 bases are TGCAGCGTTGAACGGTGGGGGACAACTACCTACAATGAGCAGTTCTTC. The encoded protein is CSVERWGTTTYNEQFF.